The sample holds many counts of the clone carrying this TCR beta chain. The antigen remains undetermined. The data originate from a study of regulatory T cells in long-lasting Graves disease. Regarding the study as a whole: New patients shared fewer public clonotypes (approximately 970) than persistent patients did (roughly 2,700).

V was clipped by 5 bases and J by 3 bases; unmatched bases: 6. Germline loops: CDR1 MNHEY, CDR2 SMNVEV (reference sequence). The CDR3 has 14 amino acids. CDR3-region Arm-PCR and iRepertoire HTBI primers produced the TCR beta libraries. TCRdb reanalysed the multiplex PCR reads using MiXCR and keeps one entry per CDR3 protein. There are 380,000 or so distinct CDR3 sequences in the sample; under 20% occur only once, and around 20% lies in the top ten. The time point is: newly diagnosed GD, antithyroid drugs for less than 3 months. RNA from PBMCs was the source of the TCR library. Investigators report Graves' disease was diagnosed under American Thyroid Association guidelines. The data were also submitted as part of a second study, on T cells in Graves' hyperthyroidism and ophthalmopathy. This second report adds: TCR CDR3 underwent first-round RT-PCR with the HTBI primer set.

The sample consisted of peripheral blood mononuclear cells (PBMCs), taken at new diagnosis, from a patient treated with antithyroid drugs. The chain joins TRBV27 to TRBJ2-7; TRBD1 agrees at 8 bases. The sequence was collected from a woman between 18 and 30 years old with Graves disease. CDR3 DNA: TGTGCCAGCAGTCAGGACAGGGTCAACTACGAGCAGTACTTC. This codes for CASSQDRVNYEQYF.